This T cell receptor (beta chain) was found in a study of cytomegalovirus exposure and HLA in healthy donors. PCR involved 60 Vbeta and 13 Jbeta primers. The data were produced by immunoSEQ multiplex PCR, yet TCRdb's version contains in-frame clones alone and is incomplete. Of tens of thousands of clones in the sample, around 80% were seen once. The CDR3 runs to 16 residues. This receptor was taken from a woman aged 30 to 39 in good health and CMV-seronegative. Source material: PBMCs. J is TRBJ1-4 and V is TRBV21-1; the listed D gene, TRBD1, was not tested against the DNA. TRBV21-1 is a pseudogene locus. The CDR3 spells CASRDRVPQTNEKLFF. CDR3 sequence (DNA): TGTGCCAGCAGGGACAGGGTCCCCCAAACTAATGAAAAACTGTTTTTT.